This T cell receptor beta chain was profiled in a study of cytomegalovirus exposure and HLA in healthy donors. Vbeta (60) and Jbeta (13) primers were used in the PCR. Libraries were prepared by immunoSEQ multiplex PCR; TCRdb keeps only in-frame clonotypes and omits some of them. The sample holds 200,000 or so clones, around four fifths seen once. Findings and caveats of the study: Analysis performed later found under 20,000 TCR beta sequences associated with HLA alleles at 0.05 false discovery rate. An analysis that came later showed most CMV-associated TCR beta chains appearing HLA-restricted.

For this clone: No antigen is known for it.

Sequenced input: PBMCs. The receptor comes from a woman aged 45-65 years in good health and CMV-seropositive.

DNA for the CDR3: TGTGCCAGCAGCTTGGGAGGAGGGACAGGGCTTAGCAATCAGCCCCAGCATTTT. Its protein is CASSLGGGTGLSNQPQHF. The rearrangement joins TRBV5-6 to TRBJ1-5; 9 bases fit TRBD1. V gave up 0 bases and J gave up 0 bases; unmatched junction bases: 7. This CDR3 is 18 amino acids long. Germline V CDR1 and CDR2: SGHDT, YYEEEE. Filled out from reference TRBV5-6 and TRBJ1-5, the complete variable domain reads DAGVTQSPTHLIKTRGQQVTLRCSPKSGHDTVSWYQQALGQGPQFIFQYYEEEERQRGNFPDRFSGHQFPNYSSELNVNALLLGDSALYLCASSLGGGTGLSNQPQHFGDGTRLSIL.